The 2 T cell receptor beta chains below all came from one sample that was sequenced in a study of T cells in Graves' hyperthyroidism and ophthalmopathy (dated by TCRdb to the late 2010s). Libraries were prepared through multiplex PCR. The instrument given in TCRdb is Illumina HiSeq 2000. The TCR beta CDR3 regions were amplified from RNA transcripts. The first round of RT-PCR for the TCR CDR3 was performed with the HTBI primer set and the Qiagen OneStep RT-PCR kit. TCRdb passed the public sequencing reads through fastp at Q25 and MiXCR, retaining productive beta sequences. Duplicate CDR3 protein sequences are folded into a single record with the most common DNA and genes. The sample yields about 210,000 distinct CDR3 sequences; roughly 17% were counted once. In total, the top ten clones hold under 65% of the sample. The source material was blood. The receptors were sampled from a man aged 45 to 65 with Graves' hyperthyroidism.

This clonotype was counted ten times or more. The V call is TRBV7-8, the J call TRBJ2-3; 7 bases are a match to TRBD2. Germline CDR1 SGHVS, CDR2 FQNEAQ. The CDR3 covers 17 residues. V lost 2 bases to trimming and J lost 3 bases; unmatched junction nucleotides: 11. The CDR3 DNA is TGTGCCAGCAGCTTAAGGCGCTCGGCGGGAGTGACAGATACGCAGTATTTT. It is translated as CASSLRRSAGVTDTQYF.

The J gene is TRBJ1-1, the V gene TRBV19; D is perhaps TRBD1 (5 bases). Trimming took 7 bases from V and 0 from J, leaving 12 bases between them. The germline CDR1 and CDR2 sequences are LNHDA and SQIVND (reference sequence). CDR3 length: 14 amino acids. For the CDR3, the DNA is TGTGCCAGTACCAACAGGTATTTGAACACTGAAGCTTTCTTT. Residues: CASTNRYLNTEAFF.